The 30 T cell receptor beta chains presented below share a single source sample, sequenced in a study of T-cell memory formation after mild COVID-19. Via MiXCR, TCRdb re-called the 5' RACE reads, giving one row per CDR3 protein. The sample includes about 560,000 distinct CDR3 sequences, around 16% of them seen just once. The specimen was PBMCs or a T cell subset sorted from them (not recorded which). The receptor source for this set is an adult woman who had mild COVID-19 (a few samples of this study predate the infection). Cell type and time point are not known.

This clonotype has a handful of counts. The chain joins TRBV7-9 to TRBJ2-5; D possibly corresponds to TRBD2 (6 bases). V was trimmed by 7 bases and J by 9 bases, leaving 18 bases between them. Germline assignment: CDR1 SEHNR and CDR2 FQNEAQ (reference sequence). The CDR3 consists of 13 residues. CDR3 sequence reads: CASTHGTRMSQYF. The CDR3 DNA sequence: TGTGCCAGCACCCACGGGACTCGGATGTCCCAGTACTTC.

The V call is TRBV7-9, the J call TRBJ2-2; 10 positions agree with TRBD2. This CDR3 has 14 residues. The V gene's germline CDR1 is SEHNR and CDR2 FQNEAQ (reference sequence). After removal of 6 bases from V and 4 bases from J, the junction contained 2 bases not matched to a gene. CDR3 coding DNA: TGTGCCAGCAGATCTAGCGGGAGCACCGGGGAGCTGTTTTTT. Amino acids: CASRSSGSTGELFF.

This clonotype was detected only a few times. The genes are TRBV2 and TRBJ2-7; 11 nucleotides agree with TRBD2. The CDR3 is 15 amino acids. From germline, CDR1 is SNHLY and CDR2 FYNNEI. Trimming removed 6 bases from V and 0 bases from J; junction bases left unmatched: 4. In DNA form, the CDR3 reads TGTGCCAGCAGGGGGACTAGCGGCAGCTCCTACGAGCAGTACTTC. It codes for CASRGTSGSSYEQYF.

This sequence joins TRBV24-1 and TRBJ2-6, with D unclear. Trimming removed 5 bases from V and 1 base from J, with 5 bases in between. CDR3 length: 14 amino acids. Germline assignment: CDR1 KGHDR and CDR2 SFDVKD. This CDR3 reads CATSAGSGANVLTF. CDR3 sequence (DNA): TGTGCCACCAGTGCTGGATCTGGGGCCAACGTCCTGACTTTC.

Many counts were recorded for this clonotype. CDR3 protein: CASTAGGTYEQYF. CDR3 bases: TGTGCCTCCACGGCGGGTGGGACCTACGAGCAGTACTTC. The chain combines TRBV7-9 with TRBJ2-7; D is perhaps TRBD2 (5 bases). The germline V and J ends were trimmed by 11 bases and 2 bases, with 16 bases remaining between them. The germline CDR1 and CDR2 sequences are SEHNR and FQNEAQ (reference sequence). CDR3 size: 13 residues.

This chain links TRBV6-1 with TRBJ1-6; weak D call: TRBD1 (6 bases). The CDR3 is 13 amino acids. V gave up 7 bases and J gave up 9 bases, with 13 bases separating them. Germline V gives CDR1 MNHNS, CDR2 SASEGT. CDR3 amino acids: CASNRQGSSPLHF. Here the CDR3 DNA reads TGTGCCAGCAATCGGCAGGGGTCTTCACCCCTCCACTTT.

The genes are TRBV20-1 and TRBJ2-7, with D maybe TRBD2 (6 bases). CDR3 size: 14 residues. Per the germline V gene, CDR1 is DFQATT and CDR2 is SNEGSKA (reference sequence). Trimming pared 2 bases from V and 2 bases from J, leaving 13 bases between. DNA for the CDR3: TGCAGTGCTAGACCCAGCGGGTATGCCTACGAGCAGTACTTC. Its translation is CSARPSGYAYEQYF.

The chain combines TRBV6-2 or TRBV6-3 with TRBJ1-5; D remains ambiguous. CDR3 length: 16 amino acids. V was cut by 5 bases and J by 1 base, with 15 bases left in between. Looked up from germline, CDR1 is MNHEY and CDR2 is SVGEGT. The CDR3 nucleotides read TGTGCCAGCAGTCCCTTCCCAGTTGAGAGCAATCAGCCCCAGCATTTT. This encodes CASSPFPVESNQPQHF.

V and J are TRBV15 and TRBJ2-1; D is possibly TRBD2 (5 bases). The CDR3 sequence is 11 residues long. Germline V lookup: CDR1 LNHNV, CDR2 YYDKDF (reference sequence). Trimming removed 11 bases at V and 6 bases at J, with 11 bases between. The CDR3 nucleotides are TGTGCCTCGGGGATGAGCAATGAGCAGTTCTTC. It is translated as CASGMSNEQFF.

This clonotype was detected a few times. J is TRBJ2-7 and V is TRBV5-1; D might be TRBD1 or TRBD2, each matching 7 bases. Germline CDR1 SGHRS, CDR2 YFSETQ. CDR3 size: 15 residues. Between the trimmed V and J ends, which lost 5 bases and 3 bases, there was a span of 18 bases. The CDR3 spells CASSPQGGHDYEQYF. The CDR3 region has the DNA TGCGCCAGCAGTCCGCAGGGGGGGCACGACTACGAGCAGTACTTC. Variable domain in full (rest from reference TRBV5-1 and TRBJ2-7): KAGVTQTPRYLIKTRGQQVTLSCSPISGHRSVSWYQQTPGQGLQFLFEYFSETQRNKGNFPGRFSGRQFSNSRSEMNVSTLELGDSALYLCASSPQGGHDYEQYFGPGTRLTVT.

This clonotype has a handful of counts. The chain couples TRBV12-3 or TRBV12-4 to TRBJ2-3; D remains ambiguous. This CDR3 contains 16 residues. The ends were cut back, 6 bases at V and 5 bases at J, with 21 bases in the middle. CDR3 protein: CASSPTEGAPGDTQYF. The CDR3 DNA sequence: TGTGCCAGCAGCCCGACGGAAGGTGCCCCTGGAGATACGCAGTATTTT.

This clonotype was found a few times. CDR3 DNA: TGTGCCAGCAGCCGAGACCCCGGTGGGCTAGCGGGGGAGTATTTT. Protein sequence: CASSRDPGGLAGEYF. This rearrangement joins TRBV3-1 to TRBJ2-3, with 10 nucleotides matching TRBD2. Germline assignment: CDR1 LGHDT and CDR2 YNNKEL (reference sequence). The CDR3 is made up of 15 amino acids. V lost 4 bases to trimming and J lost 13 bases; unmatched junction nucleotides: 14.

The chain couples TRBV24-1 to TRBJ2-1, with 8 bases identical to TRBD2. Unmatched junction bases numbered 7, after V lost 0 bases and J lost 7 bases. The CDR3 has 16 residues. Germline V gives CDR1 KGHDR, CDR2 SFDVKD. CDR3 protein: CATSDLSAGGWNEQFF. In nucleotides, the CDR3 is TGTGCCACCAGTGATTTGTCGGCGGGGGGATGGAATGAGCAGTTCTTC.

The genes are TRBV7-2 and TRBJ2-7, with TRBD1 matching over 9 bases. The CDR3 contains 16 residues. Germline V gene sequence: CDR1 SGHTA, CDR2 FQGNSA. V shed 1 base, J shed 0 bases, and the junction held 4 bases outside the gene matches. The CDR3 loop is CASSLGGTGRSYEQYF. CDR3 coding DNA: TGTGCCAGCAGCTTAGGAGGGACAGGGCGCTCCTACGAGCAGTACTTC.

This clonotype was observed at least ten times. The gene calls are TRBV29-1 and TRBJ2-1, with D possibly TRBD2 on 5 matching bases. This CDR3 region has 14 residues. The V gene lost 2 bases and the J gene lost 5 bases, with 13 bases spanning the gap. Germline loops: CDR1 SQVTM, CDR2 ANQGSEA. Here the CDR3 DNA reads TGCAGCGTTGAAAGGCTCGGGAAAAACAATGAGCAGTTCTTC. Translating it yields CSVERLGKNNEQFF.

This clonotype showed up just a few times. The chain combines TRBV2 with TRBJ1-2; no reliable D call. Per germline, CDR1 SNHLY and CDR2 FYNNEI. CDR3 size: 15 residues. Trimming removed 2 bases from V and 4 bases from J, with 14 bases in between. The CDR3 DNA sequence: TGTGCCAGCAGTGAATTTGAGGGAGCGAGCTATGGCTACACCTTC. The encoded protein is CASSEFEGASYGYTF.

The chain combines TRBV9 with TRBJ2-1; possibly TRBD2 for D (5 bases). Trimming removed 0 bases from V and 10 bases from J, with 11 bases in between. The CDR3 is made up of 13 amino acids. Germline V CDR1 and CDR2: SGDLS, YYNGEE. CDR3 sequence (DNA): TGTGCCAGCAGCGTAGTCACCACGGGGGAGCAGTTCTTC. This translates into CASSVVTTGEQFF.

This clonotype appeared a few times. The chain carries TRBV12-3 or TRBV12-4 and TRBJ2-3, with TRBD2 matching over 12 bases. Trimming cost V 6 bases and J 5 bases; bases outside gene matches: 6. CDR3 length: 15 residues. The chain's CDR3 is CASRPPGLAGDTQYF. The CDR3 DNA follows: TGTGCCAGCAGACCCCCGGGACTAGCGGGAGATACGCAGTATTTT.

The CDR3 DNA reads TGTGCCAGCAGTTGGGCGGGGAACACCGGGGAGCTGTTTTTT. This gives the protein CASSWAGNTGELFF. This chain connects TRBV12-3 or TRBV12-4 to TRBJ2-2, with TRBD2 as a possible D gene (5 bases). The CDR3 is 14 amino acids. V was pared by 4 bases and J by 1 base, with 7 bases between.

This chain uses TRBV29-1 with TRBJ2-3, with 12 bases identical to TRBD2. CDR1 is SQVTM, CDR2 ANQGSEA, per germline. The CDR3 loop spans 15 amino acids. Losses at the gene ends were 4 bases for V and 0 bases for J; bases not matched to a gene: 2. CDR3 nucleotide sequence: TGCAGCGTTGCGCTAGCGGGGGGGAGCACAGATACGCAGTATTTT. This codes for CSVALAGGSTDTQYF.

This clonotype was observed a few times. The genes are TRBV20-1 and TRBJ2-7, with 8 bases fitting TRBD1. The germline V gene has CDR1 DFQATT and CDR2 SNEGSKA (reference sequence). The CDR3 runs 15 residues. V dropped 0 bases and J dropped 1; count of bases not matched to a gene: 5. CDR3 in amino acids: CSARDGDRRSYEQYF. The CDR3 region has the DNA TGCAGTGCTAGAGACGGGGACAGGCGATCCTACGAGCAGTACTTC.

The chain has TRBV6-2 or TRBV6-3 and TRBJ1-5, with unresolved D. Germline CDR1 MNHEY, CDR2 SVGEGT. This CDR3 region has 14 residues. V was cut by 2 bases and J by 5 bases, with 10 bases left in between. The CDR3 loop is CASSYEAGYQPQHF. The DNA for the CDR3 is TGTGCCAGCAGTTACGAGGCAGGATATCAGCCCCAGCATTTT.

V gene TRBV3-1 combines with J gene TRBJ2-5, with D unresolved. The germline V and J ends were trimmed by 5 bases and 0 bases, with 4 bases remaining between them. The CDR3 runs 12 residues. Germline V CDR1 and CDR2: LGHDT, YNNKEL (reference sequence). The CDR3 DNA is TGTGCCAGCAGCGGATACCAAGAGACCCAGTACTTC. It yields the protein CASSGYQETQYF.

The chain carries TRBV3-1 and TRBJ2-3; D not resolved. The V and J ends lost 0 bases and 8 bases respectively, with 9 bases between them. Germline V lookup: CDR1 LGHDT, CDR2 YNNKEL (reference sequence). The CDR3 is 13 amino acids. CDR3 residues: CASSQERQTTQYF. DNA for the CDR3: TGTGCCAGCAGCCAAGAAAGGCAGACTACGCAGTATTTT.

This clonotype was picked up a small number of times. The rearrangement uses TRBV25-1 and TRBJ1-1; unclear D gene. The CDR3 covers 12 residues. Germline V gives CDR1 MGHDK, CDR2 SYGVNS. Trimming pared 8 bases from V and 1 base from J, leaving 8 bases between. Written as DNA, the CDR3 is TGTGCCAGCGGTCCCCGGAACACTGAAGCTTTCTTT. Translated, it gives CASGPRNTEAFF. The variable domain in full, with the rest retrieved from reference TRBV25-1 and TRBJ1-1, is EADIYQTPRYLVIGTGKKITLECSQTMGHDKMYWYQQDPGMELHLIHYSYGVNSTEKGDLSSESTVSRIRTEHFPLTLESARPSHTSQYLCASGPRNTEAFFGQGTRLTVV.

Only a few counts were recorded for this clonotype. The V and J genes are TRBV5-1 and TRBJ2-7, with D possibly being TRBD2 (6 bases). The germline V and J ends were trimmed by 6 bases and 0 bases, with 13 bases remaining between them. Germline CDR1 SGHRS, CDR2 YFSETQ. The CDR3 is 14 amino acids. CDR3 nucleotides: TGCGCCAGCAATGGGGGGACGAGCTCCTACGAGCAGTACTTC. Residues: CASNGGTSSYEQYF. The full variable domain, with the rest looked up from reference TRBV5-1 and TRBJ2-7, is KAGVTQTPRYLIKTRGQQVTLSCSPISGHRSVSWYQQTPGQGLQFLFEYFSETQRNKGNFPGRFSGRQFSNSRSEMNVSTLELGDSALYLCASNGGTSSYEQYFGPGTRLTVT.

The rearrangement uses TRBV6-5 and TRBJ2-7; 7 nucleotides match TRBD2. V was clipped by 8 bases and J by 7 bases; unmatched bases: 2. This CDR3 is built from 10 residues. Germline-derived CDR1 and CDR2 are MNHEY and SVGAGI. CDR3 sequence (DNA): TGTGCCAGCGGGAGGGGTGAGCAGTACTTC. It translates to CASGRGEQYF.

The V and J genes are TRBV6-1 and TRBJ2-5, with D possibly TRBD1 on 5 matching bases. The CDR3 runs to 16 residues. V was pared by 7 bases and J by 3 bases, with 21 bases between. Germline assignment: CDR1 MNHNS and CDR2 SASEGT. CDR3 DNA: TGTGCCAGCAAATTCTCCGACAGACGGCTAGAAGAGACCCAGTACTTC. This gives the protein CASKFSDRRLEETQYF.

The rearrangement links TRBV7-3 to TRBJ2-7, with D maybe TRBD1 (6 bases). Between the trimmed V and J ends, which lost 2 bases and 0 bases, there was a span of 11 bases. This CDR3 contains 15 residues. CDR1 is SGHTA and CDR2 is FQGTGA in the germline V gene. CDR3 protein: CASSLGPDSSYEQYF. Here the CDR3 DNA reads TGTGCCAGCAGCTTAGGTCCGGACAGCTCCTACGAGCAGTACTTC.

The chain carries TRBV20-1 and TRBJ1-2; weak D call: TRBD1 (5 bases). CDR1 is DFQATT and CDR2 is SNEGSKA in the germline V gene (reference sequence). CDR3 length: 14 residues. V was trimmed by 6 bases and J by 4 bases, leaving 18 bases between them. CDR3 nucleotides: TGCAGTGCCATGAGTGGTAAGGGGTCCTATGGCTACACCTTC. Protein sequence: CSAMSGKGSYGYTF.